Detailed here is one T cell receptor beta chain. The target antigen is unknown. Allogeneic regulatory or mature dendritic cells were co-cultured for more than 4 days with CFSE-labeled sorted T cells at 1:10. Germline CDR1 is MGHDK and CDR2 is SYGVNS. Trimming removed 1 base from V and 4 bases from J; junction bases left unmatched: 8. This CDR3 spans 17 amino acids. This entry is derived from a study of regulatory dendritic cells for organ transplantation. This table comes from immunoSEQ multiplex PCR, and its TCRdb copy is limited to in-frame clones, with some not included. Of under 9,000 clones listed, less than 75% are singletons.

The source is a human donor in good health. Sequenced: memory CD4+ T cells from blood cultured with dendritic cells. Specified subset: CD45RO+ memory T cells. The chain employs TRBV25-1 and TRBJ2-1; 9 nucleotides line up with TRBD2. The DNA of the CDR3 is TGTGCCAGCAGTGAATTGGCTAGCGGGGTGAGTTACAATGAGCAGTTCTTC. This translates into CASSELASGVSYNEQFF.